Presented here are 25 T cell receptor beta chains from one specimen sequenced in a study of beta chain features in type 1 diabetes listed by TCRdb under 2018. Libraries were built with the immunoSEQ multiplex PCR assay. The entire amount of isolated RNA was reverse transcribed using the High Capacity cDNA Reverse Transcription Kit, so the sequenced TCRB transcripts were expressed ones. In TCRdb, the immuneACCESS table is reduced to in-frame sequences with V and J assigned. These tables do not hold every clone; where another copy was compared, an unresolved V gene accounts for under half, and the others remain unexplained. This sample lists around 300,000 clones; under 8.5% were detected once. The ten largest clones take up about 0.93% of the sample. The source material was central memory CD4+ T cells from blood. These receptors were collected from a young woman in good health.

This clone was observed at least ten times. The V gene is TRBV7-9, the J gene TRBJ2-1, with TRBD2 identical over 8 bases. Trimming at V came to 4 bases and at J to 4 bases, leaving 12 bases not matched to a gene. The CDR3 runs to 17 residues. The germline CDR1 and CDR2 sequences are SEHNR and FQNEAQ (reference sequence). The CDR3 here is CASSSPPRGGTYNEQFF. CDR3 nucleotide sequence: TGTGCCAGCAGCTCTCCCCCTCGCGGGGGGACTTACAATGAGCAGTTCTTC.

This clone turned up a few times. This rearrangement joins TRBV18 to TRBJ2-1; a weak D match, TRBD1 (6 bases). CDR3 length: 16 amino acids. Trimming removed 3 bases at V and 5 bases at J, with 17 bases between. The germline CDR1 and CDR2 sequences are KGHSH and LQKENI. The CDR3 region has the DNA TGTGCCAGCTCACCTAGGGACAATCCTCCGAACAATGAGCAGTTCTTC. This sequence encodes CASSPRDNPPNNEQFF.

This clone was detected many times. This chain connects TRBV4-3 to TRBJ1-4; 9 bases are a match to TRBD1. The CDR3 loop spans 16 amino acids. From germline, CDR1 is LGHNA and CDR2 YSLEER. Trimming cost V 1 base and J 6 bases; bases outside gene matches: 6. CDR3 protein: CASSQAPDRGDEKLFF. The CDR3 DNA reads as TGCGCCAGCAGCCAAGCCCCGGACAGGGGAGATGAAAAACTGTTTTTT.

The chain uses TRBV7-9 and TRBJ2-7; 7 bases line up with TRBD2. Per germline, CDR1 SEHNR and CDR2 FQNEAQ (reference sequence). This CDR3 is built from 13 residues. The V gene end was trimmed by 5 bases and the J gene end by 6 bases; junction bases not matched to a gene: 7. The CDR3 nucleotides read TGTGCCAGCAGCCCACTTGGCGGGGGCGAGCAGTACGTC. Translated, it gives CASSPLGGGEQYV.

The rearrangement joins TRBV27 to TRBJ2-7; D unclear. Trimming removed 4 bases at V and 9 bases at J, with 10 bases between. Germline V CDR1 and CDR2: MNHEY, SMNVEV (reference sequence). CDR3 length: 11 residues. Here the CDR3 DNA reads TGTGCCAGCAGTTGGGCCAACTCGCAGTACTTC. Its protein is CASSWANSQYF.

This chain uses TRBV4-3 with TRBJ1-2; no reliable D call. CDR3 length equals 15 residues. The V gene lost 0 bases and the J gene lost 2 bases, with 10 bases spanning the gap. Germline V gene sequence: CDR1 LGHNA, CDR2 YSLEER. The CDR3 is CASSQDLYRNYGYTF. The CDR3 DNA is TGCGCCAGCAGCCAAGATTTGTATCGGAACTATGGCTACACCTTC.

The chain carries TRBV5-1 and TRBJ2-1; D perhaps matches TRBD1 (6 bases). Germline CDR1 reads SGHRS; CDR2 reads YFSETQ. There are 14 residues in the CDR3. V was shortened by 5 bases and J by 1 base, with 10 bases between the two germline ends. CDR3 loop: CASRHDRSYNEQFF. The CDR3 DNA sequence: TGCGCCAGCAGACACGACAGGTCCTACAATGAGCAGTTCTTC.

The chain recombines TRBV10-3 with TRBJ1-5; D may be TRBD1 (6 bases). V was shortened by 3 bases and J by 4 bases, with 13 bases between the two germline ends. The CDR3 is 15 residues long. In germline, CDR1 is ENHRY, CDR2 SYGVKD. The DNA for the CDR3 is TGTGCCATCAGTGAAGATGGGGGCGGTAATCAGCCCCAGCATTTT. Protein sequence: CAISEDGGGNQPQHF.

This clone has ten or more counts. The V and J genes are TRBV19 and TRBJ2-1, with TRBD1 matching over 10 bases. Germline-derived CDR1 and CDR2 are LNHDA and SQIVND (reference sequence). The CDR3 runs 15 residues. With 9 bases clipped from V and 5 bases from J, the junction kept 10 bases outside the gene matches. The DNA of the CDR3 is TGTGCCAGCCAAACCGGGACAGGGGACAACAATGAGCAGTTCTTC. Translating gives CASQTGTGDNNEQFF.

V and J are TRBV7-2 and TRBJ2-7; no clear D. The CDR3 runs 13 residues. Looked up from germline, CDR1 is SGHTA and CDR2 is FQGNSA. The V and J ends lost 2 bases and 2 bases respectively, with 7 bases between them. DNA of the CDR3: TGTGCCAGCAGCTTATTTGGCACCTACGAGCAGTACGTC. Protein product: CASSLFGTYEQYV.

The chain employs TRBV11-2 and TRBJ2-5; D remains unclear. Trimming removed 3 bases at V and 3 bases at J, with 20 bases between. In germline, CDR1 is SGHAT, CDR2 FQNNGV. The CDR3 is 17 amino acids. The CDR3 here is CASSFPRAGGDKETQYF. The CDR3 nucleotides are TGTGCCAGCAGCTTCCCTAGGGCTGGCGGAGATAAAGAGACCCAGTACTTC.

V and J are TRBV7-9 and TRBJ1-6; no firm D call. Germline V gives CDR1 SEHNR, CDR2 FQNEAQ (reference sequence). Trimming removed 2 bases from V and 7 bases from J, with 9 bases in between. The CDR3 has 14 amino acids. The CDR3 here is CASSLLSGNSPLHF. The CDR3 region has the DNA TGTGCCAGCAGCTTATTGAGCGGGAATTCACCCCTCCACTTT.

The chain combines TRBV20-1 with TRBJ1-2, with unresolved D. The CDR3 sequence is 11 residues long. Germline V lookup: CDR1 DFQATT, CDR2 SNEGSKA (reference sequence). Trimming left V 3 bases short and J 5 bases short, with 7 bases between. The CDR3 protein is CSASIGYGYTF. The CDR3, as DNA: TGCAGTGCTAGCATAGGGTATGGCTACACCTTC.

The rearrangement joins TRBV27 to TRBJ1-4, with 7 bases identical to TRBD1. CDR3 length equals 14 residues. The ends lost 5 bases at V and 8 bases at J; junction bases unmatched: 8. The germline V gene encodes CDR1 MNHEY and CDR2 SMNVEV (reference sequence). CDR3 sequence reads: CASSDSGGGEKLFF. The CDR3 DNA is TGTGCCAGCAGTGACTCAGGGGGTGGAGAAAAACTGTTTTTT.

This chain links TRBV7-2 with TRBJ1-6; no definite D call. This CDR3 contains 14 residues. CDR1 is SGHTA and CDR2 is FQGNSA in the germline V gene. V lost 4 bases, J lost 7 bases, and 11 bases lay in between. The CDR3 DNA follows: TGTGCCAGCAGCTCGGACCAGAGGAATTCACCCCTCCACTTT. Protein product: CASSSDQRNSPLHF.

The V and J genes are TRBV28 and TRBJ1-2; D not resolved. This CDR3 is built from 14 residues. Trimming removed 4 bases from V and 8 bases from J, with 17 bases in between. Germline V CDR1 and CDR2: MDHEN, SYDVKM. This chain's CDR3 is CASSSPGSLFGYTF. CDR3 DNA sequence: TGTGCCAGCAGTTCCCCCGGGAGTCTCTTCGGCTACACCTTC.

Concerning this clone itself: The identical CDR3 is also encoded by other nucleotide sequences in the sample. DNA for the CDR3: TGTGCCAGCAGCGTCTCCGGTTATGGCTACACCTTC. Translating it yields CASSVSGYGYTF. The rearrangement joins TRBV9 to TRBJ1-2; D remains ambiguous. V was cut by 2 bases and J by 5 bases, with 7 bases left in between. This CDR3 comprises 12 residues. CDR1 is SGDLS, CDR2 YYNGEE, per germline.

This clone was observed a handful of times. V and J are TRBV10-3 and TRBJ2-3; the D gene is possibly TRBD1 (5 bases). Trimming removed 7 bases at V and 0 bases at J, with 11 bases between. The CDR3 covers 14 residues. Per the germline V gene, CDR1 is ENHRY and CDR2 is SYGVKD. CDR3 protein: CAINQQGSTDTQYF. Written as DNA, the CDR3 is TGTGCCATCAATCAGCAGGGTAGCACAGATACGCAGTATTTT.

This chain joins TRBV7-2 and TRBJ2-3, with TRBD2 as a possible D gene (6 bases). V was clipped by 5 bases and J by 1 base, with 19 bases between them. Germline-derived CDR1 and CDR2 are SGHTA and FQGNSA. This CDR3 is built from 17 residues. The CDR3 DNA is TGTGCCAGCAGCCCCTCAGGAGGGGCGAAAGGCACAGATACGCAGTATTTT. It encodes CASSPSGGAKGTDTQYF.

This clone was seen a few times. This sequence joins TRBV4-2 and TRBJ2-5; 9 bases match TRBD2. The germline V gene encodes CDR1 LGHNA and CDR2 YNFKEQ. CDR3 size: 18 residues. The ends lost 2 bases at V and 0 bases at J; junction bases unmatched: 10. The CDR3 DNA sequence: TGTGCCAGCAGCCAAAGGATCGGGCTAGCGGGAAACCAAGAGACCCAGTACTTC. Protein product: CASSQRIGLAGNQETQYF.

This clone was observed a few times. The V and J genes are TRBV18 and TRBJ1-2; D possibly corresponds to TRBD1 (5 bases). CDR1 is KGHSH, CDR2 LQKENI, per germline. The V end was cut by 3 bases, the J end by 2 bases, with 10 bases between. The CDR3 runs to 14 residues. The CDR3 DNA reads TGTGCCAGCTCACCTAGGGGAGAGAACTATGGCTACACCTTC. Its translation is CASSPRGENYGYTF.

CDR3 region: CASIDRTRSLEAFF. The CDR3, as DNA: TGTGCCAGCATTGACCGTACCCGGAGCCTTGAAGCTTTCTTT. V usage is TRBV6-1 and J usage is TRBJ1-1; D uncertain. This CDR3 is 14 amino acids long. With 7 bases removed from V and 7 bases from J, the gap between germline ends came to 19 bases. Germline V gives CDR1 MNHNS, CDR2 SASEGT.

V gene TRBV4-1 combines with J gene TRBJ2-3; D is uncertain. V was clipped by 4 bases and J by 2 bases, with 13 bases between them. Germline assignment: CDR1 MGHRA and CDR2 YSYEKL. There are 15 residues in the CDR3. The CDR3 DNA follows: TGCGCCAGCAGCCCCAGTCCCCTTAACACAGATACGCAGTATTTT. This sequence encodes CASSPSPLNTDTQYF.

This chain links TRBV30 with TRBJ2-1; D not certain. V lost 0 bases to trimming and J lost 5 bases, with 11 bases between them. CDR3 length: 14 amino acids. CDR1 is GTSNPN and CDR2 is SVGIG in the germline V gene (reference sequence). CDR3 sequence reads: CAWSVRMANNEQFF. CDR3 in DNA: TGTGCCTGGAGTGTCAGAATGGCTAACAATGAGCAGTTCTTC.

The gene calls are TRBV7-9 and TRBJ2-2; D is unresolved. The germline CDR1 and CDR2 sequences are SEHNR and FQNEAQ (reference sequence). This CDR3 contains 14 residues. V was cut by 6 bases and J by 1 base, with 9 bases left in between. The CDR3 nucleotides read TGTGCCAGCAGGTTGACACTGAACACCGGGGAGCTGTTTTTT. Amino acid sequence: CASRLTLNTGELFF.